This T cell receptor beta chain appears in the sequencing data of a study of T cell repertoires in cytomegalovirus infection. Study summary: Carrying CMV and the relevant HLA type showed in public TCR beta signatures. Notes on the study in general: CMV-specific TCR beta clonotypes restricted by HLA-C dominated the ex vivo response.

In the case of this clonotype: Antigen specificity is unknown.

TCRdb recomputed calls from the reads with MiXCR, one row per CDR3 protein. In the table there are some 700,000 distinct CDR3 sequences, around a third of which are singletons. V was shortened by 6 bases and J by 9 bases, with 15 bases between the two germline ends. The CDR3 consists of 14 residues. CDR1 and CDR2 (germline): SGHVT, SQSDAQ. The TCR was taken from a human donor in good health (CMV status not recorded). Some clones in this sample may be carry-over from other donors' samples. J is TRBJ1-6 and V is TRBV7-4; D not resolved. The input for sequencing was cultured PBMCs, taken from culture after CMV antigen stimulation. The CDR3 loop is CASSLAIFGSPLHF. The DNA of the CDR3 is TGTGCCAGCAGTTTGGCCATCTTTGGTTCACCCCTCCACTTT.